This TCR beta chain originates from a study of blood T cell repertoires in COVID-19. About the research overall: Acute and convalescent COVID-19 samples came from the United States, Italy and Spain. Sources were T cells, B-cell-depleted T cells, or PBMCs; the material itself was cDNA or gDNA.

This clone appeared a single time. The V and J ends lost 3 bases and 2 bases respectively, with 10 bases between them. CDR1 ENHRY and CDR2 SYGVKD come from the germline V gene. This CDR3 is 14 amino acids long. In the original analysis: Amplification of reference gene primers was used by the study to estimate nucleated cell counts. Repertoires were generated with immunoSEQ multiplex PCR, while TCRdb's copy carries only in-frame clones and drops some. V, J and clone size derive from that table, while D and trimming were established from the DNA sequence. Counted here are over 200,000 clones, around four fifths occurring once; the ten biggest clones make up roughly 5.8%.

Sequenced input: peripheral blood. The receptor comes from a man aged 80 or over with acute or convalescent COVID-19. This chain joins TRBV10-3 and TRBJ1-1; D might be TRBD1 (6 bases). The CDR3, as DNA: TGTGCCATCAGTGAAGGGACAAGCAACACTGAAGCTTTCTTT. It translates to CAISEGTSNTEAFF.